A single sample is the source of the 29 T cell receptor beta chains below, sequenced in a study of beta chain features in type 1 diabetes (dated by TCRdb to between 2018 and 2020). The investigation overall reported the following: A moderate but significant shortening of TCRB CDR3 length was observed in type 1 diabetes patients in all four CD4+ subsets.

Receptor amplification or capture employed the immunoSEQ multiplex PCR assay. The High Capacity cDNA Reverse Transcription Kit was used to reverse transcribe all of the isolated RNA, meaning that expressed TCRB transcripts were what got sequenced. The table was pulled from immuneACCESS by TCRdb, which kept in-frame rearrangements only. Such tables lose some clones; where checked, under half of the loss comes from unresolved V genes, and the rest has no known cause. Here the sample has fewer than 55,000 clones; roughly 41% occur a single time. The ten largest clones add up to about 1.5% of the sample. For these receptors, no antigen is known. Sample: Tregs from blood. Read against the paper, the sample's cell subset or site label means: regulatory CD4+ T cells. Receptor source: a man aged 30 to 39 with type 1 diabetes.

V and J are TRBV30 and TRBJ1-4, with 8 bases identical to TRBD1. Unmatched junction bases numbered 5, after V lost 5 bases and J lost 3 bases. There are 14 residues in the CDR3. The germline V gene has CDR1 GTSNPN and CDR2 SVGIG (reference sequence). Written as DNA, the CDR3 is TGTGCCTGGGGGCAGGGGGCTGCTAATGAAAAACTGTTTTTT. This sequence encodes CAWGQGAANEKLFF. Full variable domain (rest looked up from reference TRBV30 and TRBJ1-4): SQTIHQWPATLVQPVGSPLSLECTVEGTSNPNLYWYRQAAGRGLQLLFYSVGIGQISSEVPQNLSASRPQDRQFILSSKKLLLSDSGFYLCAWGQGAANEKLFFGSGTQLSVL.

This clone was seen a handful of times. The chain is built from TRBV28 and TRBJ2-3; 7 bases fit TRBD1. The CDR3 has 15 residues. V lost 7 bases and J lost 3; bases outside the gene matches: 10. Germline CDR1 MDHEN, CDR2 SYDVKM. The DNA for the CDR3 is TGTGCCAGCACCTTTAGGGGGCTAGGGACAGATACGCAGTATTTT. Residues: CASTFRGLGTDTQYF.

Relative to its sample, this clone is medium-sized. This rearrangement joins TRBV28 to TRBJ2-5; D possibly corresponds to TRBD2 (5 bases). Germline lookup yields CDR1 MDHEN and CDR2 SYDVKM. V gave up 3 bases and J gave up 4 bases, with 12 bases separating them. This CDR3 spans 14 amino acids. The CDR3 coding sequence is TGTGCCAGCAGTTTGGGATCGAGGGTAGAGACCCAGTACTTC. Translating gives CASSLGSRVETQYF.

V is TRBV11-2 and J is TRBJ2-3, with 7 bases that match TRBD2. Germline V CDR1 and CDR2: SGHAT, FQNNGV. The V gene end was trimmed by 5 bases and the J gene end by 2 bases; junction bases not matched to a gene: 10. The CDR3 has 16 residues. Here the CDR3 reads CASSALAAPNTDTQYF. For the CDR3, the DNA is TGTGCCAGCAGCGCCCTAGCGGCTCCTAACACAGATACGCAGTATTTT.

This rearrangement joins TRBV29-1 to TRBJ2-2, with D possibly being TRBD1 (6 bases). The V end lost 5 bases, the J end lost 5 bases, and 12 bases lay between the germline ends. Germline CDR1 is SQVTM and CDR2 is ANQGSEA. The CDR3 is made up of 13 amino acids. The CDR3 is CSVSYQGTGELFF. CDR3 sequence (DNA): TGCAGCGTTTCGTATCAGGGGACCGGGGAGCTGTTTTTT.

J is TRBJ2-7 and V is TRBV11-3; 9 nucleotides line up with TRBD2. The CDR3 consists of 15 residues. The ends lost 5 bases at V and 2 bases at J; junction bases unmatched: 7. Germline values: CDR1 SGHNT, CDR2 YENEEA. CDR3 DNA sequence: TGTGCCAGCAGCCTTAGCGGGAGTTTGCCCTACGAGCAGTACTTC. It codes for CASSLSGSLPYEQYF.

The chain has TRBV19 and TRBJ2-1; D possibly corresponds to TRBD2 (5 bases). The CDR3 contains 13 residues. Trimming pared 0 bases from V and 12 bases from J, leaving 12 bases between. The germline V gene has CDR1 LNHDA and CDR2 SQIVND (reference sequence). The CDR3 sequence is CASSIERLGRQFF. CDR3 sequence (DNA): TGTGCCAGTAGTATAGAGCGTCTGGGGAGGCAGTTCTTC.

A few counts support this clone. The chain carries TRBV28 and TRBJ2-3; TRBD2 agrees at 9 bases. Losses at the gene ends were 8 bases for V and 7 bases for J; bases not matched to a gene: 7. From germline, CDR1 is MDHEN and CDR2 SYDVKM. The CDR3 has 13 amino acids. CDR3 region: CASGTSWMNTQYF. In DNA form, the CDR3 reads TGTGCCAGCGGGACTAGCTGGATGAATACGCAGTATTTT.

This clone was seen more than once but under ten times. The J gene is TRBJ1-5, the V gene TRBV5-1; TRBD1 agrees at 8 bases. Germline V CDR1 and CDR2: SGHRS, YFSETQ. V lost 2 bases and J lost 2; bases outside the gene matches: 3. The CDR3 is 15 residues long. The chain's CDR3 is CASSFQGARNQPQHF. CDR3 coding DNA: TGCGCCAGCAGCTTCCAGGGGGCACGCAATCAGCCCCAGCATTTT.

Only a few counts were recorded for this clone. The chain employs TRBV6-5 and TRBJ2-2, with TRBD1 matching 8 bases. CDR1 is MNHEY and CDR2 is SVGAGI in the germline V gene. CDR3 length: 15 amino acids. Germline trimming cut 5 bases from V and 6 bases from J; bases unmatched to any gene: 8. CDR3 DNA sequence: TGTGCCAGCAGTCCCCAGGGGGCCCCGGCCGGGGAGCTGTTTTTT. Translating gives CASSPQGAPAGELFF.

The V and J genes are TRBV18 and TRBJ2-7; 8 nucleotides align to TRBD1. Germline V gene sequence: CDR1 KGHSH, CDR2 LQKENI. The CDR3 runs to 14 residues. With V trimmed by 2 bases and J by 5 bases, 5 bases remained unmatched. The CDR3 region is CASSPNRGSNEQYF. The DNA for the CDR3 is TGTGCCAGCTCACCAAACAGGGGGTCAAACGAGCAGTACTTC.

The chain carries TRBV18 and TRBJ2-1; 7 positions match TRBD2. The CDR3 extends over 11 amino acids. V gave up 6 bases and J gave up 15 bases; unmatched junction bases: 8. CDR1 and CDR2 (germline): KGHSH, LQKENI. The CDR3 DNA reads TGTGCCAGCTCCCTGGGGGAGGGATTGTTCTTC. It codes for CASSLGEGLFF.

This chain uses TRBV7-9 with TRBJ2-6; D is undetermined. The CDR3 is 16 amino acids. Germline CDR1 is SEHNR and CDR2 is FQNEAQ (reference sequence). V was pared by 4 bases and J by 0 bases, with 10 bases between. CDR3 DNA sequence: TGTGCCAGCAGCTCTGAGGCCAGCTCTGGGGCCAACGTCCTGACTTTC. Encoded protein: CASSSEASSGANVLTF.

V usage is TRBV16 and J usage is TRBJ2-7; D uncertain. This CDR3 has 14 residues. V shed 4 bases and J shed 0 bases, with 10 bases lying between them. Germline values: CDR1 KGHSY, CDR2 FQNENV. The CDR3: CASSPRLISYEQYF. Written as DNA, the CDR3 is TGTGCCAGCAGCCCCAGGCTAATCTCCTACGAGCAGTACTTC.

The sample holds a few counts of this clone. The rearrangement joins TRBV5-1 to TRBJ2-7; D gene uncertain. Between the trimmed V and J ends, which lost 4 bases and 2 bases, there was a span of 13 bases. In germline, CDR1 is SGHRS, CDR2 YFSETQ. CDR3 size: 14 residues. Here the CDR3 DNA reads TGCGCCAGCAGCCTCGAGATGGGCCCCTACGAGCAGTACTTC. Its protein is CASSLEMGPYEQYF.

The gene calls are TRBV6-5 and TRBJ2-1, with D possibly being TRBD2 (6 bases). The CDR3 consists of 15 residues. Germline V gene sequence: CDR1 MNHEY, CDR2 SVGAGI. V shed 1 base and J shed 5 bases, with 12 bases lying between them. In DNA form, the CDR3 reads TGTGCCAGCAGTTACTACGGGACTCGTAACAATGAGCAGTTCTTC. Its protein is CASSYYGTRNNEQFF.

The rearrangement links TRBV11-2 to TRBJ1-2, with D possibly being TRBD1 (5 bases). CDR1 is SGHAT, CDR2 FQNNGV, per germline. The CDR3 has 13 amino acids. Trimming pared 3 bases from V and 5 bases from J, leaving 10 bases between. The DNA for the CDR3 is TGTGCCAGCAGCTTGACAGAGATTTATGGCTACACCTTC. Its protein is CASSLTEIYGYTF.

The chain has TRBV29-1 and TRBJ1-1; D is ambiguous. The V gene lost 4 bases and the J gene lost 2 bases, with 11 bases spanning the gap. There are 13 residues in the CDR3. Per germline, CDR1 SQVTM and CDR2 ANQGSEA. The CDR3 protein is CSVVGQANTEAFF. The CDR3 DNA reads TGCAGCGTTGTGGGTCAGGCAAACACTGAAGCTTTCTTT.

Notes on this clone: One junction end does not reproduce the germline sequence, and a read error may be involved. The chain employs TRBV7-7 and TRBJ2-5, with D possibly being TRBD2 (5 bases). The V gene's germline CDR1 is SSHAT and CDR2 FNYEAQ (reference sequence). CDR3 length equals 13 residues. DNA for the CDR3: TGTGCTAGCAGCTCCGGGGTTATTAAGACCCAGTACTTC. This gives the protein CASSSGVIKTQYF.

The V call is TRBV18, the J call TRBJ2-7, with D perhaps TRBD2 (5 bases). The CDR3 has 15 amino acids. Per germline, CDR1 KGHSH and CDR2 LQKENI. V was pared by 3 bases and J by 2 bases, with 14 bases between. Written as DNA, the CDR3 is TGTGCCAGCTCACCTGGGCGGCGGGTCCCCTACGAGCAGTACTTC. It encodes CASSPGRRVPYEQYF.

This clone was found once. The rearrangement links TRBV5-4 to TRBJ2-5, with 10 positions matching TRBD2. The J call may be incorrect, as the DNA end agrees better with TRBJ2-7. Germline lookup yields CDR1 SGHNT and CDR2 YYREEE (reference sequence). The CDR3 is 15 residues long. CDR3 DNA sequence: TGTGCCAGCAGCCTTGGGCTAGCGGGAGCTGTCGAGCAGTACTTC. Translated, it gives CASSLGLAGAVEQYF.

The rearrangement joins TRBV28 to TRBJ2-7, with 8 positions matching TRBD2. The CDR3 extends over 16 amino acids. CDR1 is MDHEN and CDR2 is SYDVKM in the germline V gene. V shed 3 bases, J shed 1 base, and the junction held 8 bases outside the gene matches. CDR3 DNA sequence: TGTGCCAGCAGTTTCTCCCTAGCGGGCCTATCCTACGAGCAGTACTTC. Protein product: CASSFSLAGLSYEQYF. Variable domain in full (rest from reference TRBV28 and TRBJ2-7): DVKVTQSSRYLVKRTGEKVFLECVQDMDHENMFWYRQDPGLGLRLIYFSYDVKMKEKGDIPEGYSVSREKKERFSLILESASTNQTSMYLCASSFSLAGLSYEQYFGPGTRLTVT.

V and J are TRBV7-9 and TRBJ1-1; no clear D gene. Germline CDR1 reads SEHNR; CDR2 reads FQNEAQ (reference sequence). The CDR3 covers 13 residues. V lost 7 bases to trimming and J lost 0 bases, with 9 bases between them. The DNA for the CDR3 is TGTGCCAGCATGCAGGTGATGAACACTGAAGCTTTCTTT. The encoded protein is CASMQVMNTEAFF.

Only a few counts were recorded for this clone. The V gene is TRBV18, the J gene TRBJ1-5, with D tentatively TRBD1 (6 bases). Germline-derived CDR1 and CDR2 are KGHSH and LQKENI. The germline V and J ends were trimmed by 4 bases and 0 bases, with 10 bases remaining between them. The CDR3 is 15 residues long. The CDR3 DNA reads TGTGCCAGCTCACAGCAGGGGACTAGCAATCAGCCCCAGCATTTT. Translating it yields CASSQQGTSNQPQHF.

The chain uses TRBV7-9 and TRBJ2-1, with 13 bases identical to TRBD2. V shed 5 bases and J 7 bases; nucleotides not matched to a gene: 11. Germline CDR1 SEHNR, CDR2 FQNEAQ (reference sequence). This CDR3 has 17 residues. CDR3 residues: CASSPRGGLAGVNEQFF. As DNA, the CDR3 is TGTGCCAGCAGCCCTCGGGGAGGACTAGCGGGAGTAAATGAGCAGTTCTTC.

V is TRBV30 and J is TRBJ1-1; TRBD1 aligns across 9 bases. This CDR3 is built from 14 residues. CDR1 and CDR2 (germline): GTSNPN, SVGIG (reference sequence). V shed 8 bases and J 0 bases; nucleotides not matched to a gene: 7. The CDR3 sequence is CATTGGGMNTEAFF. The CDR3 bases are TGTGCCACCACAGGGGGCGGCATGAACACTGAAGCTTTCTTT. The variable domain in full, completed from reference TRBV30 and TRBJ1-1, reads SQTIHQWPATLVQPVGSPLSLECTVEGTSNPNLYWYRQAAGRGLQLLFYSVGIGQISSEVPQNLSASRPQDRQFILSSKKLLLSDSGFYLCATTGGGMNTEAFFGQGTRLTVV.

The CDR3 sequence is CASSRGARYEQYF. The CDR3 DNA reads TGTGCCAGCAGTAGGGGTGCACGCTACGAGCAGTACTTC. The chain employs TRBV6-5 and TRBJ2-7; maybe TRBD1 (5 bases). This CDR3 is built from 13 residues. Trimming pared 5 bases from V and 3 bases from J, leaving 11 bases between. The V gene's germline CDR1 is MNHEY and CDR2 SVGAGI.

This chain links TRBV11-1 with TRBJ2-5; no clear D. There are 14 residues in the CDR3. CDR1 and CDR2 from the germline V gene are SGHAT and FQDESV (reference sequence). V was cut by 2 bases and J by 0 bases, with 7 bases left in between. In DNA, the CDR3 is TGTGCCAGCAGCTTACCAGCGTACCAAGAGACCCAGTACTTC. Protein sequence: CASSLPAYQETQYF.

The chain carries TRBV27 and TRBJ2-1, with TRBD1 as a possible D gene (5 bases). Germline-derived CDR1 and CDR2 are MNHEY and SMNVEV (reference sequence). CDR3 length: 16 residues. The V and J ends lost 3 bases and 4 bases respectively, with 16 bases between them. The CDR3 reads CASSLGPDTIYNEQFF. Here the CDR3 DNA reads TGTGCCAGCAGTTTGGGGCCGGACACCATATACAATGAGCAGTTCTTC.